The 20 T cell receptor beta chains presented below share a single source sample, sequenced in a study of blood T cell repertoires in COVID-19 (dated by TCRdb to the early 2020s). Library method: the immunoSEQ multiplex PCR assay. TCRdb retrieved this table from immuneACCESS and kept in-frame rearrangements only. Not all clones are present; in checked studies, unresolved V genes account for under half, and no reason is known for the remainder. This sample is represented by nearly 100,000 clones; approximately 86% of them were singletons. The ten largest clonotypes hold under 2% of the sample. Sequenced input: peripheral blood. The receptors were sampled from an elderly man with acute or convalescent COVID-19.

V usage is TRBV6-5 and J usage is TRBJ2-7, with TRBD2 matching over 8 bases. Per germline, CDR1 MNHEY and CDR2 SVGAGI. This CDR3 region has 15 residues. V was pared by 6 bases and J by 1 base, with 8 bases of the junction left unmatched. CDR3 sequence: CASRTGLAISYEQYF. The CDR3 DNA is TGTGCCAGCAGAACCGGACTAGCCATATCCTACGAGCAGTACTTC.

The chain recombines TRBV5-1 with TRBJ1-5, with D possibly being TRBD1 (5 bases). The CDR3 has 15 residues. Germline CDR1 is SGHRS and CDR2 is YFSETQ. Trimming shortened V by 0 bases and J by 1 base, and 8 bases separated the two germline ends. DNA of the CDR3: TGCGCCAGCAGCTTGGAGGGGCAAAGCAATCAGCCCCAGCATTTT. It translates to CASSLEGQSNQPQHF.

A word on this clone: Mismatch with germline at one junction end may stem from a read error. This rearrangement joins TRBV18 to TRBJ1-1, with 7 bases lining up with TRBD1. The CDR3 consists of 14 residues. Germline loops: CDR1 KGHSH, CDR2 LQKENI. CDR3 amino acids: CASSPQGMNTEAFF. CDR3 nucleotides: TGTGCCAGCTCGCCACAGGGGATGAACACTGAAGCTTTCTTT.

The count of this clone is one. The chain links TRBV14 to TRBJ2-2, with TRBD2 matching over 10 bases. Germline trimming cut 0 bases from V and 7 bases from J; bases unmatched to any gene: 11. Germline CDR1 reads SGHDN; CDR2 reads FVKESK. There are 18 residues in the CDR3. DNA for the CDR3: TGTGCCAGCAGCCAAGAGATTAGGCTAGCGGGAGTCAACGGGGAGCTGTTTTTT. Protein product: CASSQEIRLAGVNGELFF.

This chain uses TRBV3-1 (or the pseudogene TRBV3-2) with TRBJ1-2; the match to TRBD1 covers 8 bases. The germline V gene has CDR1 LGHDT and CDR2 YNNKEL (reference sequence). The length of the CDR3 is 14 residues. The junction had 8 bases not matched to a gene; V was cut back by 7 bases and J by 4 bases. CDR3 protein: CASKPGDRRYGYTF. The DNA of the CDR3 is TGTGCCAGCAAGCCAGGGGACAGGCGCTATGGCTACACCTTC.

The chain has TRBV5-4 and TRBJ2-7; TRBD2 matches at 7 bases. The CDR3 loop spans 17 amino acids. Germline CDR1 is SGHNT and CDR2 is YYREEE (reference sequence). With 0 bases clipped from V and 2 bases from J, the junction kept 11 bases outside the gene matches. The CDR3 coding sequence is TGTGCCAGCAGCTTGGAGGTCGCAGCGGGAACCCCCTACGAGCAGTACTTC. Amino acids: CASSLEVAAGTPYEQYF. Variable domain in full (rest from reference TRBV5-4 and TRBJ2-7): ETGVTQSPTHLIKTRGQQVTLRCSSQSGHNTVSWYQQALGQGPQFIFQYYREEENGRGNFPPRFSGLQFPNYSSELNVNALELDDSALYLCASSLEVAAGTPYEQYFGPGTRLTVT.

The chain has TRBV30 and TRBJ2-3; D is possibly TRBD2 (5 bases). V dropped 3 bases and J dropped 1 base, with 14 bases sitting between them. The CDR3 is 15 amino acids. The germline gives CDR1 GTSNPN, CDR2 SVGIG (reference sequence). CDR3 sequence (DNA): TGTGCCTGGAGGAGAGGGAGTCCCCGCACAGATACGCAGTATTTT. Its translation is CAWRRGSPRTDTQYF. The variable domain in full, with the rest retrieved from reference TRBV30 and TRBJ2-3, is SQTIHQWPATLVQPVGSPLSLECTVEGTSNPNLYWYRQAAGRGLQLLFYSVGIGQISSEVPQNLSASRPQDRQFILSSKKLLLSDSGFYLCAWRRGSPRTDTQYFGPGTRLTVL.

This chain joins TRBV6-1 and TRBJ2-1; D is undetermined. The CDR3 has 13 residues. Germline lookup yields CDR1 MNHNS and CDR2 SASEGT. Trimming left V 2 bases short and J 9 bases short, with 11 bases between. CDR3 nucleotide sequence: TGTGCCAGCAGTGAAAGTTCGGTTGGTGAGCAGTTCTTC. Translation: CASSESSVGEQFF.

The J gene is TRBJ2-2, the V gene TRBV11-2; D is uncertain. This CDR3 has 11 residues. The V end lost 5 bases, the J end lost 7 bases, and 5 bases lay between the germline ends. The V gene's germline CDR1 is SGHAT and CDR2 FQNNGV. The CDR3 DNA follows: TGTGCCAGCAGCCCTCTCGGGGAGCTGTTTTTT. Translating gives CASSPLGELFF.

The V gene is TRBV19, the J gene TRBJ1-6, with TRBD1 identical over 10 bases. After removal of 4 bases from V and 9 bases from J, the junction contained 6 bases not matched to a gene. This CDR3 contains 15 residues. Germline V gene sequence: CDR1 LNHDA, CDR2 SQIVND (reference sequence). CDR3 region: CASSTAGTGVSPLHF. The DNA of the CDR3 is TGTGCCAGTAGTACCGCCGGGACAGGGGTTTCACCCCTCCACTTT.

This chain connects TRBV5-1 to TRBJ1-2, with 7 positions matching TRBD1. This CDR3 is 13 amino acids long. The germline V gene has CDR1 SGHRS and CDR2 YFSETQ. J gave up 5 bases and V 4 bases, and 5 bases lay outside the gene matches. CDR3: CASSLGTVYGYTF. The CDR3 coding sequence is TGCGCCAGCAGCCTTGGGACAGTTTATGGCTACACCTTC.

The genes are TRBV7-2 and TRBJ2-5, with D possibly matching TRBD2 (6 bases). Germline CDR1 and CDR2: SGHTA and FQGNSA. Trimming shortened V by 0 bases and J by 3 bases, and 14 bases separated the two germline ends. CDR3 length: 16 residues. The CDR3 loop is CASSLALAGTKETQYF. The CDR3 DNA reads TGTGCCAGCAGCTTAGCGCTGGCGGGAACAAAAGAGACCCAGTACTTC.

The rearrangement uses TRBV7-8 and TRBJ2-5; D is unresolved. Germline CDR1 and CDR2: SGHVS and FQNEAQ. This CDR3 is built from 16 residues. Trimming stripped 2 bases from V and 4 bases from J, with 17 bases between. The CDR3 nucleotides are TGTGCCAGCAGCTTAAATCCCCTAGGTCCCCCAGAGACCCAGTACTTC. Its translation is CASSLNPLGPPETQYF. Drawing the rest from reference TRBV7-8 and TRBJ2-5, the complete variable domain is GAGVSQSPRYKVAKRGQDVALRCDPISGHVSLFWYQQALGQGPEFLTYFQNEAQLDKSGLPSDRFFAERPEGSVSTLKIQRTQQEDSAVYLCASSLNPLGPPETQYFGPGTRLLVL.

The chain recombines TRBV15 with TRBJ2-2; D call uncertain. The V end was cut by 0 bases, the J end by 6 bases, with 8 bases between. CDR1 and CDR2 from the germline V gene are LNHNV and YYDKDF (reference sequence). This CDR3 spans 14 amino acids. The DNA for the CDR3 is TGTGCCACCAGCAGAGACAGGCAGGCCGGGGAGCTGTTTTTT. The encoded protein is CATSRDRQAGELFF.

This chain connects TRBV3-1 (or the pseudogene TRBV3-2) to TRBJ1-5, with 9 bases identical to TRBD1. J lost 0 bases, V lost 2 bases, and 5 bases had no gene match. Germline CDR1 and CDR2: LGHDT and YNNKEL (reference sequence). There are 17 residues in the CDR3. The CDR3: CASSQPGQGNSNQPQHF. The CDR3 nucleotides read TGTGCCAGCAGCCAACCGGGACAGGGAAATAGCAATCAGCCCCAGCATTTT.

The chain's CDR3 is CASSSPGQRSNEQFF. The DNA for the CDR3 is TGTGCCAGCAGTTCACCGGGACAGCGGTCGAATGAGCAGTTCTTC. The rearrangement joins TRBV5-4 to TRBJ2-1, with 7 bases fitting TRBD1. The V and J ends lost 5 bases and 7 bases, in that order; junction bases with no gene match: 12. CDR3 length equals 15 residues. Germline CDR1 SGHNT, CDR2 YYREEE (reference sequence).

The CDR3 is CASSRGQLGMNTEAFF. CDR3 in DNA: TGTGCCAGCAGCCGGGGACAACTGGGAATGAACACTGAAGCTTTCTTT. J is TRBJ1-1 and V is TRBV5-4; a possible D gene is TRBD1 (6 bases). Germline CDR1 is SGHNT and CDR2 is YYREEE (reference sequence). The V end was cut by 4 bases, the J end by 0 bases, with 16 bases between. This CDR3 has 16 amino acids.

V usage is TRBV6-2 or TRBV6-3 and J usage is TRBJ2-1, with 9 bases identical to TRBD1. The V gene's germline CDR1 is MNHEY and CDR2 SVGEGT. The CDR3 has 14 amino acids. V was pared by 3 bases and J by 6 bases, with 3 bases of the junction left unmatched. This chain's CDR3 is CASSYGQGFNEQFF. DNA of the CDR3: TGTGCCAGCAGTTATGGACAGGGGTTCAATGAGCAGTTCTTC.

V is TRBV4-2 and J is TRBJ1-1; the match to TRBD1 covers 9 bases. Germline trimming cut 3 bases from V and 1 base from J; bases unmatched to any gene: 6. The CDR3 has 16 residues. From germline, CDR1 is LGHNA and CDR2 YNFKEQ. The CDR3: CASSQGGDRANTEAFF. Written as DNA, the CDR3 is TGTGCCAGCAGCCAGGGAGGGGACAGGGCGAACACTGAAGCTTTCTTT.

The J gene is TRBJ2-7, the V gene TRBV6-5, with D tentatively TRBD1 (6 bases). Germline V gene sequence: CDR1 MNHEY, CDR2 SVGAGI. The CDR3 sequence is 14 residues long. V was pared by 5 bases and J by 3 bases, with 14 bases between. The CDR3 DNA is TGTGCCAGCAGTCGCGGCACAGGGTTCTACGAGCAGTACTTC. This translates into CASSRGTGFYEQYF.